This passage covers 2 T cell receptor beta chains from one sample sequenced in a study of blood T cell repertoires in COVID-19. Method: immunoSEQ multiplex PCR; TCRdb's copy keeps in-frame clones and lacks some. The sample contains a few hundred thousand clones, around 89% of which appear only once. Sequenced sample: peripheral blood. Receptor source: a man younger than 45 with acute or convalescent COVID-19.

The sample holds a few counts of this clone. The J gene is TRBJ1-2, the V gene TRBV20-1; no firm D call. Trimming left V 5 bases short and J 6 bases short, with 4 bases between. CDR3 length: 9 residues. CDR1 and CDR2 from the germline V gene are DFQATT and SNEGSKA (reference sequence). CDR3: CSARDGYTF. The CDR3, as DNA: TGCAGTGCTCGCGATGGCTACACCTTC.

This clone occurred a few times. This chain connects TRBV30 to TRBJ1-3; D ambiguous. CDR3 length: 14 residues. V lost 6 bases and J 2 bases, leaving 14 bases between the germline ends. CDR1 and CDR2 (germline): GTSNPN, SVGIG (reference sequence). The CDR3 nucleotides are TGTGCCTGCCCTAACCGAGTCGCTGGAAACACCATATATTTT. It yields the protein CACPNRVAGNTIYF.